Listed below are T cell receptor beta chains from one sample, sequenced in a study of T cell responses to AZD1222 COVID-19 vaccine. Produced via immunoSEQ multiplex PCR; TCRdb's table is partial and in-frame only. The repertoire includes about 56,000 clones, around 85% of them detected once, and over 12% sits in the top ten. Sample: peripheral blood, taken on day 0 of AZD1222 vaccination. Receptors originate from an adult in good health. CDR3s include the opening cysteine and the closing phenylalanine or tryptophan. A D gene is named only where the DNA matches it firmly. Where a row states a size, it is once, few, many or the class of an expanded clone; other rows omit it.

.	TRBJ2-3	TRBD2	TRBV2	CASRERDPKGLVTDTQYF	TGTGCCAGCAGGGAACGGGATCCGAAGGGACTAGTCACAGATACGCAGTATTTT
.	TRBJ1-1	TRBD1	TRBV28	CASSLGGQGKAFF	TGTGCCAGCAGTTTAGGGGGACAGGGGAAAGCTTTCTTT
.	TRBJ2-1	TRBD1	TRBV5-6	CASSLTDRSEQFF	TGTGCCAGCAGCCTAACGGACAGGTCTGAGCAGTTCTTC
.	TRBJ2-5	.	TRBV2	CASSGNRVGQETQYF	TGTGCCAGCAGTGGTAACAGGGTGGGACAAGAGACCCAGTACTTC
once	TRBJ1-4	.	TRBV28	CASSPEWGTNEKLFF	TGTGCCAGCAGCCCTGAGTGGGGGACTAATGAAAAACTGTTTTTT
once	TRBJ2-5	.	TRBV24-1	CATSAGATEAQETQYF	TGTGCCACCAGTGCGGGTGCAACCGAGGCCCAAGAGACCCAGTACTTC
few	TRBJ2-5	.	TRBV11-1	CASSRRYGETQYF	TGTGCCAGCAGTCGGCGTTACGGGGAGACCCAGTACTTC
.	TRBJ2-3	TRBD2	TRBV7-2	CASSASGLADTDTQYF	TGTGCCAGCAGCGCTAGTGGACTAGCCGACACAGATACGCAGTATTTT
.	TRBJ1-6	.	TRBV11-3	CASSLDGNNSPLHF	TGTGCCAGCAGCTTAGATGGCAACAATTCACCCCTCCACTTT
.	TRBJ1-2	.	TRBV6-1	CASSEAWEVVYGYTF	TGTGCCAGCAGTGAAGCGTGGGAGGTCGTCTATGGCTACACCTTC
.	TRBJ2-3	.	TRBV11-2	CASSLLVSTDTQYF	TGTGCCAGCAGCTTATTGGTCAGCACAGATACGCAGTATTTT
few	TRBJ1-1	.	TRBV7-2	CASSLDVQGLDTEAFF	TGTGCCAGCAGCTTAGACGTACAGGGCTTGGACACTGAAGCTTTCTTT
once	TRBJ1-2	.	TRBV3-1/TRBV3-2	CASSQESGQGYGYTF	TGTGCCAGCAGCCAAGAATCAGGGCAGGGCTATGGCTACACCTTC
.	TRBJ1-6	TRBD1	TRBV6-5	CASSDRGYNSPLHF	TGTGCCAGCAGCGACAGGGGATATAATTCACCCCTCCACTTT
.	TRBJ1-2	TRBD1	TRBV7-3	CASSPTGGPGYTF	TGTGCCAGCAGCCCGACAGGGGGCCCTGGCTACACCTTC
.	TRBJ1-1	.	TRBV28	CASSFQTGFSGEAFF	TGTGCCAGCAGTTTCCAAACGGGCTTCTCGGGTGAAGCTTTCTTT
.	TRBJ2-3	.	TRBV11-2	CASTPYFSTDTQYF	TGTGCCAGCACCCCTTACTTTAGCACAGATACGCAGTATTTT
.	TRBJ1-1	.	TRBV18	CASSQTDTTETEAFF	TGTGCCAGCTCACAAACGGACACCACGGAGACTGAAGCTTTCTTT
.	TRBJ1-1	.	TRBV19	CASSSDRDTEAFF	TGTGCCAGTAGTTCCGATCGTGACACTGAAGCTTTCTTT
once	TRBJ1-2	.	TRBV6-4	CASSPDVDSRYGYTF	TGTGCCAGCAGCCCGGACGTAGACAGCCGCTATGGCTACACCTTC
.	TRBJ2-7	.	TRBV20-1	CSASWGRGTYEQYF	TGCAGTGCTAGTTGGGGACGGGGCACCTACGAGCAGTACTTC
.	TRBJ1-6	.	TRBV7-9	CASSSTNSPLHF	TGTGCCAGCAGCTCAACGAATTCACCCCTCCACTTT
.	TRBJ1-5	TRBD1	TRBV27	CASSLISGQGNQPQHF	TGTGCCAGCAGTTTAATTTCGGGACAGGGAAATCAGCCCCAGCATTTT
.	TRBJ2-6	.	TRBV6-5	CASSYSGTGANVLTF	TGTGCCAGCAGTTACTCAGGGACTGGGGCCAACGTCCTGACTTTC
.	TRBJ1-1	.	TRBV10-3	CAISTTENTEAFF	TGTGCCATCAGTACGACAGAGAACACTGAAGCTTTCTTT
.	TRBJ1-6	TRBD1	TRBV27	CASSDRGGSPLHF	TGTGCCAGCAGTGACAGGGGAGGCTCACCCCTCCACTTT
once	TRBJ1-1	.	TRBV10-3	CAIQQALNTEAFF	TGTGCCATCCAACAGGCTTTGAACACTGAAGCTTTCTTT
.	TRBJ2-4	.	TRBV7-9	CASSVVGWNIQYF	TGTGCCAGCAGCGTCGTAGGGTGGAACATTCAGTACTTC
once	TRBJ1-4	TRBD1	TRBV2	CASRKGAKEEKLFF	TGTGCCAGCAGGAAGGGGGCAAAGGAGGAAAAACTGTTTTTT
once	TRBJ2-1	.	TRBV10-3	CAISELGNNEQFF	TGTGCCATCAGTGAGTTAGGGAACAATGAGCAGTTCTTC
.	TRBJ2-7	.	TRBV12-3/TRBV12-4	CASSHPGRYEQYF	TGTGCCAGCAGTCACCCGGGACGCTACGAGCAGTACTTC
.	TRBJ1-2	.	TRBV28	CASSWRKLRGYTF	TGTGCCAGCAGTTGGAGAAAACTGCGGGGCTACACCTTC
.	TRBJ1-2	.	TRBV5-1	CASSSSGTFDGYTF	TGCGCCAGCAGCTCGTCCGGGACATTTGATGGCTACACCTTC
.	TRBJ2-3	.	TRBV27	CASRPTRLSTDTQYF	TGTGCCAGCAGGCCCACCCGACTGAGCACAGATACGCAGTATTTT
.	TRBJ2-1	TRBD1	TRBV5-5	CASRRGQGGNNEQFF	TGTGCCAGCAGGAGGGGACAGGGGGGAAACAATGAGCAGTTCTTC
.	TRBJ1-2	TRBD1	TRBV27	CASSATGHSYTF	TGTGCCAGCAGTGCGACAGGGCACAGCTACACCTTC
.	TRBJ1-3	.	TRBV4-1	CASSHAPAGFSGNTIYF	TGCGCCAGCAGCCACGCCCCCGCAGGGTTCTCTGGAAACACCATATATTTT
once	TRBJ2-2	.	TRBV3-1/TRBV3-2	CASSLPTGTTRTGELFF	TGTGCCAGCAGCTTACCTACCGGGACAACCAGAACCGGGGAGCTGTTTTTT
.	TRBJ2-3	.	TRBV10-3	CAISEYFSSTDTQYF	TGTGCCATCAGTGAATACTTCTCCTCCACAGATACGCAGTATTTT
.	TRBJ2-7	.	TRBV18	CASSPRAGSDEQYF	TGTGCCAGCTCCCCTCGGGCGGGGAGCGACGAGCAGTACTTC
.	TRBJ2-5	.	TRBV3-1/TRBV3-2	CASSQGWGANQETQYF	TGTGCCAGCAGCCAAGGGTGGGGGGCAAATCAAGAGACCCAGTACTTC
.	TRBJ1-3	.	TRBV5-1	CASSLDSGTYSGNTIYF	TGCGCCAGCAGCTTAGACAGCGGAACCTACTCTGGAAACACCATATATTTT
.	TRBJ1-2	.	TRBV7-9	CASSFRGEGYTF	TGTGCCAGCAGCTTCAGGGGAGAGGGCTACACCTTC
.	TRBJ1-2	TRBD1	TRBV5-8	CASSLVTGWPPRASYGYTF	TGTGCCAGCAGCTTGGTGACAGGGTGGCCCCCGAGAGCTAGCTATGGCTACACCTTC
.	TRBJ2-5	.	TRBV6-1	CASSEFGSFQETQYF	TGTGCCAGCAGTGAATTCGGGAGTTTCCAAGAGACCCAGTACTTC
.	TRBJ2-3	.	TRBV3-1/TRBV3-2	CASSLRSGHPSTDTQYF	TGTGCCAGCAGCCTCCGAAGTGGGCATCCTAGCACAGATACGCAGTATTTT
.	TRBJ1-6	TRBD1	TRBV2	CASSPLTGGWEEPLHF	TGTGCCAGCAGCCCCCTGACAGGGGGCTGGGAAGAACCCCTCCACTTT
.	TRBJ2-7	.	TRBV13	CASSLGRSTYEQYF	TGTGCCAGCAGCTTAGGTAGGAGTACCTACGAGCAGTACTTC
.	TRBJ2-7	.	TRBV28	CASSHDVYEQYF	TGTGCCAGCAGTCACGATGTTTACGAGCAGTACTTC
.	TRBJ1-2	.	TRBV5-1	CASRLDSNYGYTF	TGCGCCAGCAGGCTAGATAGTAACTATGGCTACACCTTC
.	TRBJ2-7	.	TRBV20-1	CSAWGDEQYF	TGCAGTGCATGGGGAGACGAGCAGTACTTC
once	TRBJ1-6	.	TRBV7-2	CASSLEVGFYSPLHF	TGTGCCAGCAGCTTAGAAGTTGGTTTTTATTCACCCCTCCACTTT